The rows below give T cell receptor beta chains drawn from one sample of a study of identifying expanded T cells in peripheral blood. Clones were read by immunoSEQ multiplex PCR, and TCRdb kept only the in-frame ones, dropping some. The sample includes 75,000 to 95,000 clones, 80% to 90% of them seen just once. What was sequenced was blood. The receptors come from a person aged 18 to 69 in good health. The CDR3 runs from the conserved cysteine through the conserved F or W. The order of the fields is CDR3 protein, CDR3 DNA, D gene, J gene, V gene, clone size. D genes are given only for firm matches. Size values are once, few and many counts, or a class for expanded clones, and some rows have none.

CASSSLDGEQFF | TGTGCCAGCAGCTCCTTGGACGGTGAGCAGTTCTTC | - | TRBJ2-1 | TRBV7-6 | few
CASSEIGGAYTEAFF | TGCGCCAGCAGTGAGATCGGGGGGGCGTACACTGAAGCTTTCTTT | - | TRBJ1-1 | TRBV10-2 | -
CASSGLTKDEQYF | TGTGCCAGCTCGGGACTGACGAAGGACGAGCAGTACTTC | - | TRBJ2-7 | TRBV2 | -
CASSDSGSDTQYF | TGTGCCAGCAGTGACTCGGGGAGTGATACGCAGTATTTT | - | TRBJ2-3 | TRBV6-4 | -
CASSYQATGSGGYTF | TGTGCCAGCAGTTACCAAGCCACAGGGTCGGGTGGCTACACCTTC | - | TRBJ1-2 | TRBV6-6 | -
CASSFGLSSGGNEQFF | TGTGCCAGCAGCTTTGGGTTGAGTAGCGGGGGAAATGAGCAGTTCTTC | TRBD2 | TRBJ2-1 | TRBV7-6 | -
CASSNPPGQINSPLHF | TGCGCCAGCAGTAATCCCCCGGGACAGATAAATTCACCCCTCCACTTT | TRBD1 | TRBJ1-6 | TRBV10-1 | few
CASSFAGEDIQYF | TGTGCCAGCAGTTTCGCGGGGGAGGACATTCAGTACTTC | TRBD2 | TRBJ2-4 | TRBV28 | -
CASSQGTTRLSYEQYF | TGCGCCAGCAGCCAAGGAACCACTAGACTCTCCTACGAGCAGTACTTC | - | TRBJ2-7 | TRBV4-3 | -
CASSPHNPHMNTEAFF | TGTGCCAGCTCACCGCACAATCCCCACATGAACACTGAAGCTTTCTTT | - | TRBJ1-1 | TRBV18 | -